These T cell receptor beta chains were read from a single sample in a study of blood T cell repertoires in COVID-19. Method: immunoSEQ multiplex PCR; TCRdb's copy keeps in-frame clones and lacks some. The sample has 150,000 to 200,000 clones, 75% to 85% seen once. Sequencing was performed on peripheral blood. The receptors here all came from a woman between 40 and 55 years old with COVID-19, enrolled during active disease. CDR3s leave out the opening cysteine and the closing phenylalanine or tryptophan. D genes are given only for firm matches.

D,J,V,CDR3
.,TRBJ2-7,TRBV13,ASSPHRDMNEQY
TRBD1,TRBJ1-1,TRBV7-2,ASSPRQGRVAEAF
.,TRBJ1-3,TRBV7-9,ASSLMSLSGNTIY
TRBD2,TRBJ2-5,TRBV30,AWSVLAGGLEETQY
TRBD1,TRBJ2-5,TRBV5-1,ASSRDSILSETQY
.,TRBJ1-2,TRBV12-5,ASGSSPMGGGYT
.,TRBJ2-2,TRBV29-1,SVSKTDITGELF
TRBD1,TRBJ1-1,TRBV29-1,SVSGPLTGINTEAF
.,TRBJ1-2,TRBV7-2,ASSLATASPYGYT
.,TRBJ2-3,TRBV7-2,ASSLERTDTQY
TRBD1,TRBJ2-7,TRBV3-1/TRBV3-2,ASSLTGASSYEQY
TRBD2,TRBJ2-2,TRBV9,ASSGSGGQVGTGELF
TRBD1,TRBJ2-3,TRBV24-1,ATSDNRGLQDTQY
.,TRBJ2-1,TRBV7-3,ASSPVGRGSYNEQF
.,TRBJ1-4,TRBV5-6,ASSEGSKKLF
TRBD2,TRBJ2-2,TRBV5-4,ASATSTSPKGGELF
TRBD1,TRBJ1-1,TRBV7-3,ASSKDRGRGTEAF
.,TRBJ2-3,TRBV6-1,ASSESVGAPTDTQY
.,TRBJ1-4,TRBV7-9,ASSLAEAANEKLF
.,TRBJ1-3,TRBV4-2,ASSQHSGGNTIY
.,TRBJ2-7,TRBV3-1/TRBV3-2,ASTPDGYPGEQY
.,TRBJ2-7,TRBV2,ASSAAGWAYEQY
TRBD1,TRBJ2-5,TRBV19,ASSIRQGIQETQY
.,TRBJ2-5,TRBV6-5,ASSLRGGETQY
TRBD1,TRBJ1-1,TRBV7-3,ASSPKTGGGTEAF
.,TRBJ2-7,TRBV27,ASSLLGQLSYEQY
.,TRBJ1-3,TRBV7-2,ASSLTPYSGNTIY
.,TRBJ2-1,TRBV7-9,ASSLGLSGNNEQF
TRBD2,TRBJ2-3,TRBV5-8,ASSGGRTGTDTQY
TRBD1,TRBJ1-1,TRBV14,ASSRTPGQGDTEAF
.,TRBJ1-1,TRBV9,ASSVRSDTEAF
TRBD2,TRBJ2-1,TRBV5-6,ASTQRTGGHNEQF
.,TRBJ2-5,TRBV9,ASSGWAETQY
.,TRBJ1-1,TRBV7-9,ASSLSGGHTEAF
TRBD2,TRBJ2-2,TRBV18,ASSPPSSGKVNTGELF
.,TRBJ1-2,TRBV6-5,ASSTLLGNYGYT
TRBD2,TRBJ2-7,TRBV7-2,ASSGTSGWEQY
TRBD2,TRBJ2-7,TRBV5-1,ASSYSGQAPDEQY
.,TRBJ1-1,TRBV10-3,ASTKGDGTEAF
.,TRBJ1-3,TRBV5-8,ASSSQGTGNTIY
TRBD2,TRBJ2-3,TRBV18,ASSPVLAGDSTDTQY
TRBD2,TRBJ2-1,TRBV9,ASSPFRAGNEQF
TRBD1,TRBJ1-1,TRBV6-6,ASSSQGSTEAF
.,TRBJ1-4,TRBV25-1,ASSDQWGQGEKLF
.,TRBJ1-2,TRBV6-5,ASSYRGGYGYT
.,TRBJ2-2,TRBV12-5,ASGLVTGYTGELF